These T cell receptor beta chains were read from a single sample in a study of shared clonotypes between healthy human individuals. The data were produced by immunoSEQ multiplex PCR, yet TCRdb's version contains in-frame clones alone and is incomplete. The sample holds approximately 2.1 million clones, approximately 95% seen once. Sequencing was done on a sample of naive CD4+ T cells from PBMCs. All receptors derive from a man aged 18 to 29 in good health. Some clones in this sample may be carry-over from other donors' samples. Both conserved end residues are part of each CDR3. Each record gives: D gene, J gene, V gene, clone size, CDR3 DNA, CDR3 protein. D genes are given only for firm matches. Some rows mark clone size as missing; the rest say once, few, many or name a class of expanded clone.

D: .; J: TRBJ2-7; V: TRBV6-1; size: .; DNA: TGTGCCAGCACGGGCGACAGCCCCTCTTCGCGGCAGTACTTC; CDR3: CASTGDSPSSRQYF
D: .; J: TRBJ2-6; V: TRBV6-4; size: .; DNA: TGTGCCGTACTGACCCCGTCTGGGGCCAACGTCCTGACTTTC; CDR3: CAVLTPSGANVLTF
D: .; J: TRBJ2-7; V: TRBV7-9; size: .; DNA: TGTGCCAGCAGCTTAGGGATTGGCAGGGAGAAATACGAGCAGTACTTC; CDR3: CASSLGIGREKYEQYF
D: TRBD1; J: TRBJ1-6; V: TRBV30; size: .; DNA: TGTGCCTGGAGTGCTCAGGGGGCCCTCCTCCACTTT; CDR3: CAWSAQGALLHF
D: .; J: TRBJ1-1; V: TRBV27; size: few; DNA: TGTGCCAGCATCCCCGGGGTAGGGGCGACCACTGAAGCTTTCTTT; CDR3: CASIPGVGATTEAFF
D: TRBD1; J: TRBJ1-3; V: TRBV27; size: .; DNA: TGTGCCAGCAGCCGGACCCCGGACAGGGCTTACTCTGGAAACACCATATATTTT; CDR3: CASSRTPDRAYSGNTIYF
D: TRBD2; J: TRBJ2-1; V: TRBV11-2; size: .; DNA: TGTGCCAGCAGCTCATGGACTAGCGGGGGGTACAATGAGCAGTTCTTC; CDR3: CASSSWTSGGYNEQFF
D: .; J: TRBJ2-7; V: TRBV28; size: .; DNA: TGTGCCAGCAGTTTATTTTCCTACGAGCAGTACTTC; CDR3: CASSLFSYEQYF
D: TRBD1; J: TRBJ1-1; V: TRBV25-1; size: .; DNA: TGTGCCAGCAGTGACCCGGGACAGGGTAACACTGAAGCTTTCTTT; CDR3: CASSDPGQGNTEAFF
D: TRBD2; J: TRBJ2-1; V: TRBV5-1; size: .; DNA: TGCGCCAGCAGCTTCGGTCAGCGGGAGGGGCATGAGCAGTTCTTC; CDR3: CASSFGQREGHEQFF
D: TRBD2; J: TRBJ2-5; V: TRBV5-1; size: once; DNA: TGCGCCAGCAGCCTACGGACTAGCGGGAGAGAAGAGACCCAGTACTTC; CDR3: CASSLRTSGREETQYF
D: .; J: TRBJ2-7; V: TRBV5-8; size: .; DNA: TGTGCCAGCGTCCGGGGGTGGACAGCCTACGAAGGGCAGTACTTC; CDR3: CASVRGWTAYEGQYF
D: .; J: TRBJ1-5; V: TRBV19; size: .; DNA: TGTGCCAGTAGTGAGGCAGGCTATCAGCCCCAGCATTTT; CDR3: CASSEAGYQPQHF
D: .; J: TRBJ2-3; V: TRBV4-1; size: .; DNA: TGCGCCAGCAGCCAAGGGACAATGAGAGATACGCAGTATTTT; CDR3: CASSQGTMRDTQYF
D: .; J: TRBJ2-2; V: TRBV7-8; size: .; DNA: TGTGCCAGCAGCTTAGTCCCTAGGGGATCCAACACCGGGGAGCTGTTTTTT; CDR3: CASSLVPRGSNTGELFF
D: TRBD2; J: TRBJ2-5; V: TRBV2; size: .; DNA: TGTGCCAGCAAGATGGAGCGGGAAGGAGAGACCCAGTACTTC; CDR3: CASKMEREGETQYF
D: TRBD2; J: TRBJ2-7; V: TRBV15; size: .; DNA: TGTGCCACCAGCAGGACACTAGCGGGAGAGTTCGAGCAGTACTTC; CDR3: CATSRTLAGEFEQYF
D: TRBD2; J: TRBJ2-5; V: TRBV5-6; size: .; DNA: TGTGCCAGCAGCATGTTAGCGGGAGCGGGCGAGACCCAGTACTTC; CDR3: CASSMLAGAGETQYF
D: TRBD1; J: TRBJ2-2; V: TRBV5-1; size: .; DNA: TGCGCCAGCAGCCCGGACAGGGTTCCCGGGGAGCTGTTTTTT; CDR3: CASSPDRVPGELFF
D: TRBD2; J: TRBJ2-5; V: TRBV9; size: .; DNA: TGTGCCAGCAGCACGACTAGCGGGAGATTGGAGACCCAGTACTTC; CDR3: CASSTTSGRLETQYF
D: .; J: TRBJ1-2; V: TRBV28; size: .; DNA: TGTGCCAGCAGTTTATTATCAGTTGGCTACACCTTC; CDR3: CASSLLSVGYTF
D: .; J: TRBJ1-1; V: TRBV18; size: .; DNA: TGTGCCAGCTCACCCCTCCGCCCCGGGACTGAAGCTTTCTTT; CDR3: CASSPLRPGTEAFF
D: TRBD1; J: TRBJ2-1; V: TRBV2; size: .; DNA: TGTGCCAGCAGGGGGACAGCTTACAATGAGCAGTTCTTC; CDR3: CASRGTAYNEQFF
D: .; J: TRBJ2-1; V: TRBV11-2; size: .; DNA: TGTGCCAGCTCCTGGACGGGGCCAGCCTACAATGAGCAGTTCTTC; CDR3: CASSWTGPAYNEQFF
D: .; J: TRBJ2-2; V: TRBV2; size: .; DNA: TGTGCCAGCCGCTACAGTCCCGGGGAGCTGTTTTTT; CDR3: CASRYSPGELFF
D: .; J: TRBJ2-7; V: TRBV5-8; size: .; DNA: TGTGCCAGCAGCCCGGCAACCCGGGGACAAGTATACGAGCAGTACTTC; CDR3: CASSPATRGQVYEQYF
D: .; J: TRBJ2-2; V: TRBV7-9; size: .; DNA: TGTGCCAGCAGCCCCCGACCCCTAACCCGCACCGGGGAGCTGTTTTTT; CDR3: CASSPRPLTRTGELFF
D: .; J: TRBJ1-1; V: TRBV9; size: .; DNA: TGTGCCAGCAGCGTAGCTGGGCCTTCCGAAGCTTTCTTT; CDR3: CASSVAGPSEAFF
D: TRBD2; J: TRBJ2-1; V: TRBV4-2; size: .; DNA: TGTGCCAGCAGCCAAGATTTAGGGACTAGCAATGAGCAGTTCTTC; CDR3: CASSQDLGTSNEQFF
D: .; J: TRBJ1-3; V: TRBV7-8; size: once; DNA: TGTGCCAGCAGCTTAGCGCACAGGGCTGGAAACACCATATATTTT; CDR3: CASSLAHRAGNTIYF
D: TRBD1; J: TRBJ2-6; V: TRBV15; size: .; DNA: TGTGCCACCACCCATGACAGGGCCTCCTCTGGGGCCAACGTCCTGACTTTC; CDR3: CATTHDRASSGANVLTF
D: TRBD2; J: TRBJ2-1; V: TRBV6-5; size: .; DNA: TGTGCCAGCAGTTATGCTAGCGGGAGGAATGAGCAGTTCTTC; CDR3: CASSYASGRNEQFF
D: .; J: TRBJ1-1; V: TRBV2; size: few; DNA: TGTGCCAGCAGTGAACGGGTCCTGAACACTGAAGCTTTCTTT; CDR3: CASSERVLNTEAFF
D: TRBD2; J: TRBJ2-3; V: TRBV28; size: .; DNA: TGTGCCAGCAGTTTGAGCGGGACCACAGATACGCAGTATTTT; CDR3: CASSLSGTTDTQYF
D: .; J: TRBJ2-7; V: TRBV5-1; size: .; DNA: TGCGCCAGCAGCCCGGACACTTCGAGCTCCTACGAGCAGTACTTC; CDR3: CASSPDTSSSYEQYF
D: .; J: TRBJ2-7; V: TRBV7-2; size: .; DNA: TGTGCCAGCAGCCCCGCCGGGACCTATGCCTACGAGCAGTACTTC; CDR3: CASSPAGTYAYEQYF
D: .; J: TRBJ1-3; V: TRBV18; size: .; DNA: TGTGCCAGCTCACCCGGCCAACCGAGCTCTGGAAACACCATATATTTT; CDR3: CASSPGQPSSGNTIYF
D: TRBD1; J: TRBJ1-4; V: TRBV2; size: .; DNA: TGTGCCAGCAGTATGACAGGGACTAATGAAAAACTGTTTTTT; CDR3: CASSMTGTNEKLFF
D: .; J: TRBJ2-1; V: TRBV19; size: .; DNA: TGTGCCAGTACGACGTACGGTGAGCAGTTCTTC; CDR3: CASTTYGEQFF
D: .; J: TRBJ1-1; V: TRBV18; size: .; DNA: TGTGCCAGCTCACCCGGGGGGCCGAACACTGAAGCTTTCTTT; CDR3: CASSPGGPNTEAFF
D: .; J: TRBJ1-3; V: TRBV6-1; size: .; DNA: TGTGCCAGCATTAGTCATCAGGGGCTTGGAAACACCATATATTTT; CDR3: CASISHQGLGNTIYF
D: .; J: TRBJ1-1; V: TRBV5-8; size: .; DNA: TGTGCCACCCAGGGTTATGGCACTGAAGCTTTCTTT; CDR3: CATQGYGTEAFF
D: .; J: TRBJ2-2; V: TRBV7-3; size: .; DNA: TGTGCCAGCAGCTTAACTGCTAACACCGGGGAGCTGTTTTTT; CDR3: CASSLTANTGELFF
D: .; J: TRBJ1-4; V: TRBV6-5; size: .; DNA: TGTGCCAGCAGGAGCAGTGTGGCTTCTAATGAAAAACTGTTTTTT; CDR3: CASRSSVASNEKLFF